A single sample is the source of the 11 T cell receptor beta chains below, sequenced in a study of T cell clusters in autoimmune cytopenias. One tube held mixed TRB-A and TRB-B primer pools for touch-down PCR. For each CDR3 protein, TCRdb gives one entry from its re-call of the multiplex PCR reads, without DNA. The table lists about 11,000 distinct CDR3 sequences. About 37,500 genome equivalents of blood DNA were amplified for TRB. These data are also associated with another study on T cell repertoires in aging, cancer and after chemotherapy.

Sample: peripheral blood. These receptors originate from a human donor in good health.

J is TRBJ2-2 and V is TRBV15. The CDR3 sequence is 14 residues long. Germline V gene lookup returns CDR1 LNHNV and CDR2 YYDKDF (reference sequence). CDR3 residues: CATSRELNTGELFF.

This clonotype is identified as medium-sized from frequency. This sequence joins TRBV19 and TRBJ2-6; TCRdb calls TRBD1, which cannot be checked without DNA. The CDR3 has 16 residues. Germline V gene data show CDR1 as LNHDA and CDR2 as SQIVND (reference sequence). This chain's CDR3 is CASRTIRGYGANVLTF.

The J gene is TRBJ2-1, the V gene TRBV5-4. The CDR3 has 12 amino acids. The germline gives CDR1 SGHNT, CDR2 YYREEE (reference sequence). This CDR3 is CASSGITNEQFF.

In terms of frequency, this clonotype is medium-sized (0.01 to 0.1%). This chain links TRBV29-1 with TRBJ2-1; TCRdb reports TRBD2, a call that lacks DNA to check it against. The CDR3 has 13 residues. Germline V gene lookup returns CDR1 SQVTM and CDR2 ANQGSEA. CDR3 sequence: CSATSGGDNEQFF.

CDR3 protein: CASSRPGRDTYGYTF. V and J are TRBV6-5 and TRBJ1-2; absent DNA, TCRdb's TRBD1 call cannot be checked. The CDR3 spans 15 residues. Per the germline V gene, CDR1 is MNHEY and CDR2 is SVGAGI.

The rearrangement joins TRBV12-3 or TRBV12-4 to TRBJ1-5; TCRdb designates TRBD1, a call that cannot be tested without DNA. The CDR3 spans 14 residues. The CDR3 loop reads CASSPGGSNQPQHF.

This clonotype ranks as medium-sized in terms of frequency. The rearrangement joins TRBV12-3 or TRBV12-4 to TRBJ2-1. The CDR3 is 11 amino acids. CDR3 region: CASSALNEQFF.

This clonotype shows up as medium-sized by frequency. The chain joins TRBV29-1 to TRBJ2-7; TCRdb indicates TRBD1, and absent DNA this call remains unverified. CDR3 length: 13 amino acids. CDR1 and CDR2 from the germline V gene are SQVTM and ANQGSEA. The CDR3 protein is CSVEGDRSYEQYF.

V usage is TRBV6-1 and J usage is TRBJ1-4. The CDR3 has 16 residues. Germline V gives CDR1 MNHNS, CDR2 SASEGT. CDR3 in amino acids: CASSLPVRVTNEKLFF.

By frequency, this clonotype is medium-sized. V gene TRBV29-1 combines with J gene TRBJ2-4; TCRdb selects TRBD1, and the lack of DNA leaves this call unchecked. CDR3 size: 11 residues. CDR1 is SQVTM, CDR2 ANQGSEA, per germline. CDR3 protein: CSVVRGYIQYF.

This clonotype is called medium-sized (0.01 to 0.1%) based on its frequency. The CDR3 sequence: CSVKKLSSGANVLTF. This chain connects TRBV29-1 to TRBJ2-6. CDR1 and CDR2 from the germline V gene are SQVTM and ANQGSEA. The length of the CDR3 is 15 residues.